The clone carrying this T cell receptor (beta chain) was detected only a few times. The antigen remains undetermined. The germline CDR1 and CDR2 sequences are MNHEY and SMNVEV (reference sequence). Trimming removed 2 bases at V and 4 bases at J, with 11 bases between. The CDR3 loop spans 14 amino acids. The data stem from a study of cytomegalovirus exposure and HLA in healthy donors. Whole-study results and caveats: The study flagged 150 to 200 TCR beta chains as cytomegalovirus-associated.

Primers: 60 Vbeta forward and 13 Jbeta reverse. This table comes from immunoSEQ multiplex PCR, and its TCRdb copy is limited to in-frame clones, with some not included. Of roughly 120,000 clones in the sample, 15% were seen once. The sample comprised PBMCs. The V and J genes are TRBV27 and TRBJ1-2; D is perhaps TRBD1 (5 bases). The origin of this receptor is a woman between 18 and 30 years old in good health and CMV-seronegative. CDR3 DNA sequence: TGTGCCAGCAGTTTAGGGGCAGGAAGCTATGGCTACACCTTC. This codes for CASSLGAGSYGYTF.